Sequencing of this T cell receptor (beta chain) was carried out in a study of CD8 T cells in Susac syndrome. High-throughput TCR beta sequencing covered peripheral CD8+ and CD4+ T cells. Both CD4+ and CD8+ T cells were negatively isolated, and TEMRA cells underwent FACS enrichment. CDR3 length equals 14 residues. V dropped 1 base and J dropped 5; count of bases not matched to a gene: 4. The germline CDR1 and CDR2 sequences are LNHDA and SQIVND (reference sequence). A quantity of about 0.5 to 1 ug RNA underwent reverse transcription using random hexamers. TCRdb recomputed calls from the immunoSEQ multiplex PCR reads with MiXCR, one row per CDR3 protein. The sample lists about 130,000 distinct CDR3 sequences, over 90% occurring once. This clonotype was detected only once.

Sequenced sample: CD8+ T cells from PBMCs. The TCR comes from a human donor with multiple sclerosis. The chain is built from TRBV19 and TRBJ2-7; 8 bases agree with TRBD1. CDR3 DNA sequence: TGTGCCAGTAGTATAGTTGTGGGACAGGACGAGCAGTACTTC. Translated: CASSIVVGQDEQYF. The full variable domain, with the rest looked up from reference TRBV19 and TRBJ2-7, is DGGITQSPKYLFRKEGQNVTLSCEQNLNHDAMYWYRQDPGQGLRLIYYSQIVNDFQKGDIAEGYSVSREKKESFPLTVTSAQKNPTAFYLCASSIVVGQDEQYFGPGTRLTVT.